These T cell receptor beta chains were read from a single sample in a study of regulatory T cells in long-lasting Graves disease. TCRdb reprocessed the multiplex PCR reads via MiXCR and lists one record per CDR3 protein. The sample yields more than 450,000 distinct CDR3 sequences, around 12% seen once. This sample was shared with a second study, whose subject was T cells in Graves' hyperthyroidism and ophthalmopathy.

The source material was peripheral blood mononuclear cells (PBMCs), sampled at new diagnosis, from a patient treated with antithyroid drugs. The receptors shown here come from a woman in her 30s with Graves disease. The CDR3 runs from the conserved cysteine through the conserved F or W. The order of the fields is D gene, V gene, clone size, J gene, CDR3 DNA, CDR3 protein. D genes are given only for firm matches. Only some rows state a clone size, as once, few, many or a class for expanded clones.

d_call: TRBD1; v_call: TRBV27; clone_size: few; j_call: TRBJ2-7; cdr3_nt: TGTGCCAGCAGTAGAACAGGGGACGAACCCTACGAGCAGTACTTC; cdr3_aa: CASSRTGDEPYEQYF
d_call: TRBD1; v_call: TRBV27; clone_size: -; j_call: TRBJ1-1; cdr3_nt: TGTGCCAGCAGCGTAGCCGGGACAGAGATGAACACTGAAGCTTTCTTT; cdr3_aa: CASSVAGTEMNTEAFF
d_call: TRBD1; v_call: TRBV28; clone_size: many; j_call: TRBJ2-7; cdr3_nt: TGTGCCAGCAGGTATCAAACAGGGGGATCCTACGAGCAGTACTTC; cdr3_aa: CASRYQTGGSYEQYF
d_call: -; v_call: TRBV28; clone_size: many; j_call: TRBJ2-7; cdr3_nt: TGTGCCAGCAGTTCCGGCGTGGGGCTATCCTTCTACGAGCAGTACTTC; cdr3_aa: CASSSGVGLSFYEQYF
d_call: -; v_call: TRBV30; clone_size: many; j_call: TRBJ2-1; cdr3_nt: TGTGCCTGGAGCATGAACTTTGTGGATGAGCAGTTCTTC; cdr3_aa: CAWSMNFVDEQFF
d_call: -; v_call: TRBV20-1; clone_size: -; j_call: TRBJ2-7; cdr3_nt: TGCAGTGCTAGCCTGGTATATGATGCCTACGATCAGTACTTC; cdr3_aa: CSASLVYDAYDQYF
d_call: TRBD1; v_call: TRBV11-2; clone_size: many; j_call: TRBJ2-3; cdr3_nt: TGTGCCAGCAGCCCGAGGGGGCGCAGAGATACGCAGTATTTT; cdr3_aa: CASSPRGRRDTQYF
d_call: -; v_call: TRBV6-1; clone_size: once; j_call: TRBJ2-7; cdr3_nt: TGTGCCAGCAGATCAGCGACAGGACCCTACGAGCAGTACTTC; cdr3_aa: CASRSATGPYEQYF
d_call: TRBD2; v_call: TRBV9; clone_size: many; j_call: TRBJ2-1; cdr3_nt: TGTGCCAGCAGCGTAGAACCGGGAGGGGAGAATGAGCAGTTCTTC; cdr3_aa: CASSVEPGGENEQFF
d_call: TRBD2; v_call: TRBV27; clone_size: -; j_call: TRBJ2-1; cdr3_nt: TGTGCCAGCAGTGCGCTACTAGCGGGAGGGCCAAGGAATGAGCAGTTCTTC; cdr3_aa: CASSALLAGGPRNEQFF
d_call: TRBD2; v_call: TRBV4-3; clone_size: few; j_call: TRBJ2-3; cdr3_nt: TGCGCCAGCAGCCAAGAATTTCTAGCGGGCACAGATACGCAGTATTTT; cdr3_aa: CASSQEFLAGTDTQYF
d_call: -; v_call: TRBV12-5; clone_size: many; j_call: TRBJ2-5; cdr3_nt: TGTGCTAGTGGTTCTTCCGGAGAGACCCAGTACTTC; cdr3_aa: CASGSSGETQYF
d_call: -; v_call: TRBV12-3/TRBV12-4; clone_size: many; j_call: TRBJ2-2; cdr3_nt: TGTGCCAGCACCCGGGGTTCGAACACCGGGGAGCTGTTTTTT; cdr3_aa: CASTRGSNTGELFF
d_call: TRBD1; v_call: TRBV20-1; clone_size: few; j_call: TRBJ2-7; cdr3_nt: TGCAGTGCAGGCGGGACAGGGTTATACGAGCAGTACTTC; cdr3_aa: CSAGGTGLYEQYF
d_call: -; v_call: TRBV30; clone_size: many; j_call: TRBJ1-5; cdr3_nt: TGTGCCTGGAGTGTAGATGGGGGGCAGCCCCAGCATTTT; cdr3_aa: CAWSVDGGQPQHF
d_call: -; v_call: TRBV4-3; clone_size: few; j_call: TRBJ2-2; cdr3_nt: TGCGCCAGCAGCCAACAAACCGGGGAGCTGTTTTTT; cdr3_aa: CASSQQTGELFF
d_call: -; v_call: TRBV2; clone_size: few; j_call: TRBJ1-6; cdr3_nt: TGTGCCAGCAGTTTCGGAGGACCTTCACCCCTCCACTTT; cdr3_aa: CASSFGGPSPLHF
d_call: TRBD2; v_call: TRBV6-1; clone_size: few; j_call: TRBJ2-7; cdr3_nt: TGTGCCAGCAGACGACTAGCGGGACCCTACGAGCAGTACTTC; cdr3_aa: CASRRLAGPYEQYF
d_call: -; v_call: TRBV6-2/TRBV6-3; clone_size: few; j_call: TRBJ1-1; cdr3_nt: TGTGCCAGCAGCTTAACCTACCGGACTAACACTGAAGCTTTCTTT; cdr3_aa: CASSLTYRTNTEAFF
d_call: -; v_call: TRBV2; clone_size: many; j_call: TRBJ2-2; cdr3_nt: TGTGCCAGCAGTGTGCCGGGCGGGGGGGAGCTGTTTTTT; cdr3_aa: CASSVPGGGELFF
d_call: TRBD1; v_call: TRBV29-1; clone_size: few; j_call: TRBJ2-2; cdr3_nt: TGCAGCGTTGAGGCCCGGGACAGGGGAAACACCGGGGAGCTGTTTTTT; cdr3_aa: CSVEARDRGNTGELFF
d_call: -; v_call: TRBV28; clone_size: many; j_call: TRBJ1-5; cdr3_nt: TGTGCCAGCCAGACAGGCGAATACTATCAGCCCCAGCATTTT; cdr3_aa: CASQTGEYYQPQHF
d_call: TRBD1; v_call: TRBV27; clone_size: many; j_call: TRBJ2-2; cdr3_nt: TGTGCCAGCAGTGGACAGGGGGCGCCCACCGGGGAGCTGTTTTTT; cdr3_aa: CASSGQGAPTGELFF
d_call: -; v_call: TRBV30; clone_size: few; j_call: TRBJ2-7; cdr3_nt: TGTGCCTGGAGTGTAAGCAGGTCCGGGGAGCAGTACTTC; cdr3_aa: CAWSVSRSGEQYF
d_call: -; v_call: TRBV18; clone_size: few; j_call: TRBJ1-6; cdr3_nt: TGTGCCAGCTCACCACTGAGTCGGACAGCTCTAAATTCACCCCTCCACTTT; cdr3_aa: CASSPLSRTALNSPLHF
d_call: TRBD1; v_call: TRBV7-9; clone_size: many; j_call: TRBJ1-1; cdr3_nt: TGTGCCAGCAGCTTAGCGGGACAGGGAGACACTGAAGCTTTCTTT; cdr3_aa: CASSLAGQGDTEAFF
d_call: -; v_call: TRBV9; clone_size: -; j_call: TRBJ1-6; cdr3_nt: TGTGCCAGCAGCGTAGACCCAGGCCTCTCCTATAATTCACCCCTCCACTTT; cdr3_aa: CASSVDPGLSYNSPLHF
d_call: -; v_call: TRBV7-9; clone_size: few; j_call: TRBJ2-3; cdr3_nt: TGTGCCAGCAGTCTCCTGGGGGCCCACACAGATACGCAGTATTTT; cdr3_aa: CASSLLGAHTDTQYF
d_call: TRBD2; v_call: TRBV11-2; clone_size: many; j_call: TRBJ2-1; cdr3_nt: TGTGCCAGCACGACTAGCCAAGACGATGAGCAGTTCTTC; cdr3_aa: CASTTSQDDEQFF
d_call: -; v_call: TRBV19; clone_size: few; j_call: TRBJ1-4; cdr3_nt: TGTGCCAGTAGTATCCAGGGACTCGGAGAAAAACTGTTTTTT; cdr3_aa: CASSIQGLGEKLFF
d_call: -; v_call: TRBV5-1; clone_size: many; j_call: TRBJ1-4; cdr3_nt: TGCGCCAGCAGCTTAGGCGCTCCAATCGGGACTAATGAAAAACTGTTTTTT; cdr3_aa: CASSLGAPIGTNEKLFF
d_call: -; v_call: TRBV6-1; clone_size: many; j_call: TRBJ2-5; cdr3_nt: TGTGCCAGCAGGAGGAGGGCAGGAGCGACCCAGTACTTC; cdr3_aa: CASRRRAGATQYF
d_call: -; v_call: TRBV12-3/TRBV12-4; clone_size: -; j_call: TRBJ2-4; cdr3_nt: TGTGCCAGCAACACCGAACTAGTAGACATTCAGTACTTC; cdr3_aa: CASNTELVDIQYF
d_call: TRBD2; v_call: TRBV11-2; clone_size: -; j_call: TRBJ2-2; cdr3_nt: TGTGCCAGCAGCTCCGGCCAGCCCGGGACTAGCGGGAGTCCCGGGGAGCTGTTTTTT; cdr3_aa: CASSSGQPGTSGSPGELFF
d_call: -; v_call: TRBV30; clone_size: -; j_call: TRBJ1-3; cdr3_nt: TGTGCCTGGAGCTACGTTCCCCCGGGGACCGCTGGAAACACCATATATTTT; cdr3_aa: CAWSYVPPGTAGNTIYF
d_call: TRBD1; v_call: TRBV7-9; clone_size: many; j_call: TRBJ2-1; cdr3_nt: TGTGCCAGCAGCTTGGGTGGGACAGGGCGAGGCAATGAGCAGTTCTTC; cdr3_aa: CASSLGGTGRGNEQFF
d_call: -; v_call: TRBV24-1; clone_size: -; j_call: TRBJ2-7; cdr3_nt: TGTGCCACCAGTCGACAGGACTCCTACGAGCAGTACTTC; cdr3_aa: CATSRQDSYEQYF
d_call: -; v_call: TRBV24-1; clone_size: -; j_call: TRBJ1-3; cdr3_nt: TGTGCCACCAGTTCTGCAGAAACCTCTGGAAACACCATATATTTT; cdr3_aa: CATSSAETSGNTIYF
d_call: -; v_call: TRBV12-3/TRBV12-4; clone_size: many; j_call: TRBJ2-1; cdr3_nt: TGTGCCAGCAGCCGTACGGTCAATGAGCAGTTCTTC; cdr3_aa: CASSRTVNEQFF
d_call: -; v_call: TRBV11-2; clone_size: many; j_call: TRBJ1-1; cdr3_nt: TGTGCCAGCAGCTTAGTCTTCTGGGCGGCAGATGAAGCTTTCTTT; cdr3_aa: CASSLVFWAADEAFF
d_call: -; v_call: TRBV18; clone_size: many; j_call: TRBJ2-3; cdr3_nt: TGTGCCAGCTCACCAAAGACAAATGACTATACGCAGTATTTT; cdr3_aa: CASSPKTNDYTQYF
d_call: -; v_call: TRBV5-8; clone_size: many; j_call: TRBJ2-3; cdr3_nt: TGTGCCAGCAGCTTGAGGGCGGCCTCTAGCACAGATACGCAGTATTTT; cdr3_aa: CASSLRAASSTDTQYF
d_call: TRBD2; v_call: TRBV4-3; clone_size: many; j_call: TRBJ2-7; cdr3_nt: TGCGCCAGCAGCCAATACCTCTCGGGACTAGCGGGAGGGAGCTCCTACGAGCAGTACTTC; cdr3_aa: CASSQYLSGLAGGSSYEQYF